This T cell receptor (beta chain) was identified during a study of T cells in Graves' hyperthyroidism and ophthalmopathy. The germline CDR1 and CDR2 sequences are SGHRS and YFSETQ. The CDR3 contains 18 residues. V was pared by 0 bases and J by 4 bases, with 7 bases of the junction left unmatched. RNA transcripts were the template for amplifying TCR beta CDR3 regions. The HTBI primer set was used in a first-round RT-PCR of the TCR CDR3. From the multiplex PCR reads, TCRdb called clonotypes with MiXCR, one entry per CDR3 protein. Of 390,000 or so distinct CDR3 sequences listed, roughly 14% are singletons. There are many counts of this clonotype.

Sequencing used blood. The V gene is TRBV5-1, the J gene TRBJ2-1, with 13 bases matching TRBD2. The origin of this receptor is a man in his late teens or twenties with Graves' ophthalmopathy. In DNA form, the CDR3 reads TGCGCCAGCAGCTTGGCCGCGGGACTAGCGGGACCATACAATGAGCAGTTCTTC. Translation: CASSLAAGLAGPYNEQFF.